This is a list of T cell receptor beta chains from one sample in a study of T cell responses to AZD1222 COVID-19 vaccine. Assay used: immunoSEQ multiplex PCR; TCRdb lists only in-frame clones, some missing. This table holds 95,000 to 150,000 clones, about 91% found once. The sample consisted of peripheral blood, taken on day 0 of AZD1222 vaccination. The receptors were gathered from an adult in good health. Both conserved end residues are part of each CDR3. D genes are given only for firm matches. Clone sizes are given selectively: once, few, many, or a class where the clone is expanded.

D gene	J gene	V gene	clone size	CDR3 DNA	CDR3 protein
TRBD1	TRBJ1-2	TRBV6-5	NA	TGTGCCAGCAATATTCAGGGGGCGGCTTATGGCTACACCTTC	CASNIQGAAYGYTF
NA	TRBJ1-1	TRBV5-6	NA	TGTGCCAGCAGCTTAGTACACGGGGCCACTGAAGCTTTCTTT	CASSLVHGATEAFF
TRBD1	TRBJ2-1	TRBV5-1	NA	TGCGCCAGCAGCACAGACAGGGGCATTATGGAGAATGAGCAGTTCTTC	CASSTDRGIMENEQFF
NA	TRBJ2-5	TRBV2	NA	TGTGCCAGCAAAACAGAAGAGACCCAGTACTTC	CASKTEETQYF
NA	TRBJ1-5	TRBV12-3/TRBV12-4	few	TGTGCCAGCAGCCCTCGGAACAATCAGCCCCAGCATTTT	CASSPRNNQPQHF
NA	TRBJ2-2	TRBV2	NA	TGTGCCAGCAGTTACTTAGCCCTGAACACCGGGGAGCTGTTTTTT	CASSYLALNTGELFF
NA	TRBJ2-7	TRBV5-4	NA	TGTGCCAGCAGCTTGATTGGGGTGCGGGAGCAGTACTTC	CASSLIGVREQYF
NA	TRBJ2-1	TRBV2	NA	TGTGCCAGCAGTGAAGCCAGTATCTACAATGAGCAGTTCTTC	CASSEASIYNEQFF
NA	TRBJ2-5	TRBV20-1	NA	TGCAGTGCTGACCAAGAGACCCAGTACTTC	CSADQETQYF
NA	TRBJ1-6	TRBV27	once	TGTGCCAGCAGTTACCTGGGGCAGGATAATTCACCCCTCCACTTT	CASSYLGQDNSPLHF
TRBD1	TRBJ1-5	TRBV2	NA	TGTGCCAGCAGGGACAGGGTTGGCAATCAGCCCCAGCATTTT	CASRDRVGNQPQHF
NA	TRBJ1-5	TRBV7-2	few	TGTGCCAGCAGCTTAGCAGCTTATAGCAATCAGCCCCAGCATTTT	CASSLAAYSNQPQHF
NA	TRBJ1-4	TRBV4-2	NA	TGTGCCAGCAGCCAAGAGGGGGTCCTCTTAACTAATGAAAAACTGTTTTTT	CASSQEGVLLTNEKLFF
TRBD1	TRBJ1-4	TRBV11-2	NA	TGTGCCAGCAGCTTAGAGGGACAGGGAGAAGACGGTAATGAAAAACTGTTTTTT	CASSLEGQGEDGNEKLFF
NA	TRBJ1-1	TRBV6-5	NA	TGTGCCAGCAGGCAGGAGAACACTGAAGCTTTCTTT	CASRQENTEAFF
NA	TRBJ1-2	TRBV5-4	NA	TGTGCCAGCAGCTTGGGAGGGCAGAATGGCTACACCTTC	CASSLGGQNGYTF
NA	TRBJ1-1	TRBV27	NA	TGTGCCAGCAGTAAGGGCCCGACGTGGGAGAGTACTGAAGCTTTCTTT	CASSKGPTWESTEAFF
TRBD1	TRBJ1-2	TRBV25-1	NA	TGTGCCAGCAGTGTCCAGGGGGCCATCTATGGCTACACCTTC	CASSVQGAIYGYTF
NA	TRBJ2-3	TRBV6-5	few	TGTGCCAGCAGTCCTGGACAGACAGATACGCAGTATTTT	CASSPGQTDTQYF
NA	TRBJ1-4	TRBV5-1	NA	TGCGCCAGCAGCTCTGCGTCGGGGCCGAATGAAAAACTGTTTTTT	CASSSASGPNEKLFF
NA	TRBJ2-3	TRBV5-1	once	TGCGCCAGCAGCTTGGAGTCCGGGGAGGTGGATACGCAGTATTTT	CASSLESGEVDTQYF
NA	TRBJ2-5	TRBV5-1	NA	TGCGCCAGCAGCTTGAATATAGGGTTGGAGACCCAGTACTTC	CASSLNIGLETQYF
TRBD1	TRBJ1-5	TRBV5-6	NA	TGTGCCAGCAGCTTGGAGACAGGGGAGCCCCAGCATTTT	CASSLETGEPQHF
NA	TRBJ2-2	TRBV13	NA	TGTGCCAGCAGCGAAGGCGGCTCCCCCACCGGGGAGCTGTTTTTT	CASSEGGSPTGELFF
TRBD1	TRBJ1-4	TRBV7-3	NA	TGTGCCAGCAGCTTTGAAAGGGACAGGGGGTCTACTAATGAAAAACTGTTTTTT	CASSFERDRGSTNEKLFF
NA	TRBJ2-7	TRBV5-4	NA	TGTGCCAGCAGCCAAACCACCGAGGGCTCCTACGAGCAGTACTTC	CASSQTTEGSYEQYF